The 8 T cell receptor beta chains given below trace back to one sample, sequenced in a study of human T cells and chemical hapten exposure. TCRdb independently ran MiXCR on the RACE reads; one entry per CDR3 protein. The sample holds around 300,000 distinct CDR3 sequences, roughly 6% seen once. This sample's time point: pre-sensitization, week 0. Treatment noted: therapeutic diphenylcyclopropenone sensitization with weekly scalp DPC. Sequences were derived from whole blood, sampled in connection with sensitization to the hapten diphenylcyclopropenone (DPC). Receptor source: a young woman with alopecia areata. Some clones in this sample may be carry-over from other donors' samples.

The chain has TRBV29-1 and TRBJ1-2, with a weak D call TRBD1 (6 bases). Trimming stripped 8 bases from V and 6 bases from J, with 22 bases between. Germline V gene lookup returns CDR1 SQVTM and CDR2 ANQGSEA. The CDR3 loop spans 14 amino acids. This chain's CDR3 is CSSADVGGLDGYTF. The CDR3 DNA is TGCAGCAGCGCCGACGTAGGGGGATTAGATGGCTACACCTTC.

This clonotype was recorded a few times. The chain links TRBV2 to TRBJ2-7; tentative D call: TRBD1 (6 bases). The CDR3 sequence is 12 residues long. In germline, CDR1 is SNHLY, CDR2 FYNNEI. Trimming removed 3 bases from V and 9 bases from J, with 12 bases in between. Here the CDR3 DNA reads TGTGCCAGCAGTGAGACAGGTCGAAGGCAGTACTTC. Protein product: CASSETGRRQYF.

This clonotype has a count of ten or more. The rearrangement links TRBV7-9 to TRBJ2-7; a possible D gene is TRBD1 (5 bases). CDR1 and CDR2 from the germline V gene are SEHNR and FQNEAQ (reference sequence). This CDR3 spans 14 amino acids. Trimming cost V 1 base and J 2 bases, with 9 bases left between them. DNA of the CDR3: TGTGCCAGCAGCTTAGGGGGCAGGCCCTACGAGCAGTACTTC. This encodes CASSLGGRPYEQYF.

This clonotype was recorded a few times. The chain has TRBV11-1 and TRBJ2-7, with D unresolved. Trimming took 2 bases from V and 6 from J, leaving 8 bases between them. Germline values: CDR1 SGHAT, CDR2 FQDESV (reference sequence). This CDR3 is built from 12 residues. The CDR3: CASSLRATEQYF. CDR3 sequence (DNA): TGTGCCAGCAGCTTAAGGGCTACCGAGCAGTACTTC. The full variable domain, in which reference TRBV11-1 and TRBJ2-7 provide the parts outside the CDR3, is EAEVAQSPRYKITEKSQAVAFWCDPISGHATLYWYRQILGQGPELLVQFQDESVVDDSQLPKDRFSAERLKGVDSTLKIQPAELGDSAMYLCASSLRATEQYFGPGTRLTVT.

This rearrangement joins TRBV5-6 to TRBJ2-2; a weak D match, TRBD1 (5 bases). Trimming pared 4 bases from V and 11 bases from J, leaving 21 bases between. This CDR3 is built from 15 residues. Germline CDR1 and CDR2: SGHDT and YYEEEE. The CDR3 sequence: CASSPKRKQDYELFF. The CDR3 DNA reads TGTGCCAGCAGCCCGAAACGAAAACAGGATTATGAGCTGTTTTTT.

In this sample, this clonotype turned up a few times. V gene TRBV7-2 combines with J gene TRBJ2-3; D might be TRBD2 (5 bases). Trimming stripped 2 bases from V and 1 base from J, with 13 bases between. CDR3 length: 16 residues. Germline values: CDR1 SGHTA, CDR2 FQGNSA. CDR3: CASSLKIALGTDTQYF. CDR3 nucleotide sequence: TGTGCCAGCAGCTTAAAAATAGCGCTGGGCACAGATACGCAGTATTTT.

The chain carries TRBV3-1 and TRBJ1-5, with 8 bases that match TRBD1. The trim removed 2 bases at V and 3 bases at J, leaving 3 bases unmatched. CDR1 is LGHDT and CDR2 is YNNKEL in the germline V gene (reference sequence). CDR3 length equals 15 residues. CDR3 bases: TGTGCCAGCAGCCAATTACAGGGGGTCAATCAGCCCCAGCATTTT. It translates to CASSQLQGVNQPQHF.

The sample holds many counts of this clonotype. This chain joins TRBV6-5 and TRBJ2-4; no firm D call. Trimming removed 2 bases from V and 1 base from J, with 3 bases in between. Germline values: CDR1 MNHEY, CDR2 SVGAGI. CDR3 size: 13 residues. As DNA, the CDR3 is TGTGCCAGCAGTTACAGGGCCAAAAACATTCAGTACTTC. It encodes CASSYRAKNIQYF.